The 30 T cell receptor beta chains in this list originate from one sample, sequenced in a study of blood T cell repertoires in COVID-19. Assay used: immunoSEQ multiplex PCR; TCRdb lists only in-frame clones, some missing. The table shows 150,000 or so clones, with about nine tenths occurring only once. Material: peripheral blood. All receptors derive from an elderly man with acute or convalescent COVID-19.

In nucleotides, the CDR3 is TGTGCCAGCAGTTCCGGACAGGGGGGTAATAATTCACCCCTCCACTTT. It specifies CASSSGQGGNNSPLHF. This chain links TRBV28 with TRBJ1-6, with TRBD1 matching over 10 bases. Germline assignment: CDR1 MDHEN and CDR2 SYDVKM. The CDR3 has 16 amino acids. The junction had 5 bases not matched to a gene; V was cut back by 4 bases and J by 5 bases.

This clone was counted once. The chain uses TRBV23-1 and TRBJ1-6; maybe TRBD1 (5 bases). TRBV23-1 is an ORF for which the function is uncertain. This CDR3 spans 12 amino acids. Trimming took 8 bases from V and 10 from J, leaving 12 bases between them. The CDR3 protein is CASPRADSPLHF. In DNA form, the CDR3 reads TGCGCCAGCCCCAGGGCAGACTCACCCCTCCACTTT.

J is TRBJ1-1 and V is TRBV6-4; D is ambiguous. Between the trimmed V and J ends, which lost 4 bases and 2 bases, there was a span of 8 bases. Per germline, CDR1 MRHNA and CDR2 SNTAGT. The CDR3 loop spans 13 amino acids. The CDR3 reads CASSVEGNTEAFF. Here the CDR3 DNA reads TGTGCCAGCAGTGTGGAGGGAAACACTGAAGCTTTCTTT.

The V call is TRBV5-1, the J call TRBJ2-5; D might be TRBD2 (6 bases). V lost 0 bases and J lost 3, with 9 bases in between. The germline V gene has CDR1 SGHRS and CDR2 YFSETQ. CDR3 length: 14 residues. CDR3 amino acids: CASSLAGLKETQYF. DNA for the CDR3: TGCGCCAGCAGCTTGGCGGGACTGAAAGAGACCCAGTACTTC.

The chain links TRBV3-1 (or the pseudogene TRBV3-2) to TRBJ2-3, with 10 nucleotides matching TRBD2. After removal of 4 bases from V and 4 bases from J, the junction contained 8 bases not matched to a gene. The CDR3 has 16 residues. Germline-derived CDR1 and CDR2 are LGHDT and YNNKEL (reference sequence). CDR3 in DNA: TGTGCCAGCAGCCTCGGGCTAGCGGGAGTTCCAGATACGCAGTATTTT. The encoded protein is CASSLGLAGVPDTQYF.

The chain carries TRBV2 and TRBJ2-5; D perhaps matches TRBD1 (6 bases). The length of the CDR3 is 15 residues. Trimming pared 6 bases from V and 4 bases from J, leaving 18 bases between. Germline CDR1 SNHLY, CDR2 FYNNEI. CDR3 region: CASREQGQVGETQYF. CDR3 nucleotide sequence: TGTGCCAGCAGAGAGCAGGGGCAGGTAGGAGAGACCCAGTACTTC.

CDR3: CASSYSPGSGRNTDTQYF. CDR3 nucleotide sequence: TGTGCCAGCAGTTACTCCCCAGGAAGCGGGAGGAACACAGATACGCAGTATTTT. The rearrangement joins TRBV6-2 or TRBV6-3 to TRBJ2-3; 9 nucleotides align to TRBD2. J gave up 2 bases and V 0 bases, and 9 bases lay outside the gene matches. Germline V gives CDR1 MNHEY, CDR2 SVGEGT. The CDR3 loop spans 18 amino acids.

J is TRBJ2-1 and V is TRBV28, with D hard to call. The ends were cut back, 7 bases at V and 5 bases at J, with 15 bases in the middle. Germline V lookup: CDR1 MDHEN, CDR2 SYDVKM. The CDR3 runs to 14 residues. The CDR3: CASTSQAINNEQFF. In nucleotides, the CDR3 is TGTGCCAGCACTTCTCAAGCGATCAACAATGAGCAGTTCTTC.

This clone was detected once. The rearrangement links TRBV7-2 to TRBJ2-5; D not certain. The ends were cut back, 0 bases at V and 2 bases at J, with 13 bases in the middle. CDR3 length equals 16 residues. The germline V gene encodes CDR1 SGHTA and CDR2 FQGNSA. The DNA for the CDR3 is TGTGCCAGCAGCTTAGCTGGTCGGTTACCTCAAGAGACCCAGTACTTC. Protein: CASSLAGRLPQETQYF.

The chain couples TRBV18 to TRBJ1-2; D not resolved. This CDR3 region has 15 residues. CDR1 and CDR2 from the germline V gene are KGHSH and LQKENI. Trimming took off 1 base at V and 2 bases at J, with 11 bases between the two ends. CDR3 protein: CASSPQSPQNYGYTF. Written as DNA, the CDR3 is TGTGCCAGCTCACCACAATCCCCCCAGAACTATGGCTACACCTTC.

This clone came up a few times. This chain joins TRBV14 and TRBJ2-7; TRBD1 might be the D (5 bases). This CDR3 is built from 18 residues. Germline values: CDR1 SGHDN, CDR2 FVKESK. Trimming took 0 bases from V and 2 from J, leaving 20 bases between them. The CDR3 loop reads CASSQEMPWTLKPYEQYF. The CDR3 bases are TGTGCCAGCAGCCAAGAGATGCCCTGGACACTCAAGCCCTACGAGCAGTACTTC.

The CDR3 DNA reads TGTGCCAGCCAGAACCGGGAGGGCCAAGGCGGGGAGCTGTTTTTT. Translating it yields CASQNREGQGGELFF. V usage is TRBV5-4 and J usage is TRBJ2-2; TRBD2 agrees at 8 bases. The CDR3 totals 15 residues. CDR1 and CDR2 from the germline V gene are SGHNT and YYREEE (reference sequence). The junction had 12 bases not matched to a gene; V was cut back by 7 bases and J by 7 bases.

The genes are TRBV19 and TRBJ1-5; tentatively, D is TRBD1 (6 bases). Trimming took 5 bases from V and 7 from J, leaving 15 bases between them. CDR1 LNHDA and CDR2 SQIVND come from the germline V gene (reference sequence). The CDR3 has 14 residues. The CDR3 spells CASSATGRRQPQHF. The DNA for the CDR3 is TGTGCCAGTAGTGCCACAGGGCGGAGGCAGCCCCAGCATTTT. Complete variable domain (other parts from reference TRBV19 and TRBJ1-5): DGGITQSPKYLFRKEGQNVTLSCEQNLNHDAMYWYRQDPGQGLRLIYYSQIVNDFQKGDIAEGYSVSREKKESFPLTVTSAQKNPTAFYLCASSATGRRQPQHFGDGTRLSIL.

About this clone itself: A junction end diverges from the germline sequence, so it may reflect a read error. The genes are TRBV28 and TRBJ1-2; 9 bases match TRBD1. The CDR3 is made up of 15 amino acids. Germline-derived CDR1 and CDR2 are MDHEN and SYDVKM. CDR3 in amino acids: CASSLITPTPGQGQF. The CDR3 DNA sequence: TGTGCCAGCAGTCTTATCACCCCGACCCCGGGACAGGGTCAATTC.

The chain is built from TRBV6-6 and TRBJ2-4; 9 bases match TRBD1. This CDR3 is 17 amino acids long. CDR1 is MNHNY and CDR2 is SVGAGI in the germline V gene (reference sequence). V lost 5 bases to trimming and J lost 3 bases; unmatched junction nucleotides: 11. In DNA form, the CDR3 reads TGTGCCAGCAGTCAATTCAACAGGGGGCAAAGCAAAAACATTCAGTACTTC. Protein: CASSQFNRGQSKNIQYF.

The rearrangement uses TRBV28 and TRBJ2-7; 7 bases agree with TRBD2. Germline-derived CDR1 and CDR2 are MDHEN and SYDVKM. The CDR3 has 14 residues. After removal of 5 bases from V and 3 bases from J, the junction contained 7 bases not matched to a gene. CDR3 nucleotides: TGTGCCAGCAGTATAATAGCGGGTCGCTACGAGCAGTACTTC. This translates into CASSIIAGRYEQYF.

The chain combines TRBV27 with TRBJ2-7, with TRBD1 identical over 7 bases. The CDR3 sequence is 17 residues long. Germline values: CDR1 MNHEY, CDR2 SMNVEV (reference sequence). The junction had 14 bases not matched to a gene; V was cut back by 6 bases and J by 0 bases. The CDR3 sequence is CASSRNVRGPSSYEQYF. The CDR3 nucleotides are TGTGCCAGCAGCCGTAATGTAAGGGGGCCTAGCTCCTACGAGCAGTACTTC.

CDR3 sequence reads: CASRRSSNEKLFF. Written as DNA, the CDR3 is TGTGCCAGCAGGCGGAGTTCTAATGAAAAACTGTTTTTT. This chain joins TRBV21-1 and TRBJ1-4. TRBV21-1 is given as a pseudogene. The CDR3 is 13 amino acids.

The chain joins TRBV7-9 to TRBJ1-2; 12 bases fit TRBD1. The CDR3 is 14 residues long. Germline V gene data show CDR1 as SEHNR and CDR2 as FQNEAQ (reference sequence). Germline trimming cut 4 bases from V and 8 bases from J; bases unmatched to any gene: 5. CDR3 in amino acids: CASSSGTGGDGYTF. CDR3 nucleotides: TGTGCCAGCAGCTCCGGGACAGGGGGCGACGGCTACACCTTC.

The rearrangement links TRBV16 to TRBJ1-3; weak D call: TRBD1 (6 bases). This CDR3 is 15 amino acids long. Germline values: CDR1 KGHSY, CDR2 FQNENV. The V gene lost 2 bases and the J gene lost 2 bases, with 10 bases spanning the gap. This CDR3 reads CASSQQGTTGNTIYF. The DNA of the CDR3 is TGTGCCAGCAGCCAACAGGGGACAACTGGAAACACCATATATTTT.

The chain recombines TRBV6-5 with TRBJ1-4; possible D gene TRBD1, 6 bases. The CDR3 sequence is 13 residues long. Germline lookup yields CDR1 MNHEY and CDR2 SVGAGI. V lost 7 bases, J lost 6 bases, and 12 bases lay in between. CDR3: CASMETGYEKLFF. In DNA, the CDR3 is TGTGCCAGCATGGAAACAGGGTATGAAAAACTGTTTTTT.

This chain uses TRBV5-1 with TRBJ2-1, with TRBD2 as a possible D gene (5 bases). Germline V lookup: CDR1 SGHRS, CDR2 YFSETQ. V lost 4 bases to trimming and J lost 6 bases, with 23 bases between them. The CDR3 extends over 17 amino acids. The CDR3: CASSPGRGEGWGNEQFF. The CDR3 coding sequence is TGCGCCAGCAGCCCTGGCCGGGGTGAGGGTTGGGGCAATGAGCAGTTCTTC.

In its sample, this clone was seen once. The genes are TRBV7-8 and TRBJ1-1, with D unclear. The germline V gene has CDR1 SGHVS and CDR2 FQNEAQ. The CDR3 extends over 13 amino acids. V lost 1 base to trimming and J lost 1 base, with 4 bases between them. Written as DNA, the CDR3 is TGTGCCAGCAGCTTAGGCAGGAACACTGAAGCTTTCTTT. Protein product: CASSLGRNTEAFF.

This clone was counted a few times. The rearrangement uses TRBV7-9 and TRBJ2-2, with a possible D match to TRBD2 (6 bases). The CDR3 is made up of 15 amino acids. Trimming took off 5 bases at V and 5 bases at J, with 15 bases between the two ends. Germline V gives CDR1 SEHNR, CDR2 FQNEAQ (reference sequence). The CDR3 DNA sequence: TGTGCCAGCAGCCCGTCCGGGAGTAAGACCGGGGAGCTGTTTTTT. As protein: CASSPSGSKTGELFF.

CDR3 sequence reads: CASTSYRGTSGYNEQFF. The CDR3 DNA is TGTGCCAGCACCTCGTACAGGGGGACTAGCGGGTACAATGAGCAGTTCTTC. This chain connects TRBV28 to TRBJ2-1, with 12 bases that match TRBD2. CDR1 and CDR2 (germline): MDHEN, SYDVKM. V was pared by 7 bases and J by 4 bases, with 11 bases of the junction left unmatched. The CDR3 has 17 amino acids. The full variable domain, rest sourced from reference TRBV28 and TRBJ2-1, is DVKVTQSSRYLVKRTGEKVFLECVQDMDHENMFWYRQDPGLGLRLIYFSYDVKMKEKGDIPEGYSVSREKKERFSLILESASTNQTSMYLCASTSYRGTSGYNEQFFGPGTRLTVL.

The J gene is TRBJ1-1, the V gene TRBV6-5; perhaps TRBD1 as D (6 bases). The CDR3 is 14 residues long. V lost 2 bases to trimming and J lost 7 bases, with 14 bases between them. Germline CDR1 is MNHEY and CDR2 is SVGAGI. This CDR3 is CASSYNTGMDEAFF. The CDR3 DNA follows: TGTGCCAGCAGTTACAATACAGGGATGGATGAAGCTTTCTTT.

J is TRBJ2-1 and V is TRBV5-1, with a possible D match to TRBD2 (5 bases). Germline V lookup: CDR1 SGHRS, CDR2 YFSETQ. V gave up 4 bases and J gave up 8 bases, with 13 bases separating them. The CDR3 has 13 amino acids. For the CDR3, the DNA is TGCGCCAGCAGCGAGGGTTCCGGCGATGAGCAGTTCTTC. Residues: CASSEGSGDEQFF.

This rearrangement joins TRBV28 to TRBJ2-3; TRBD1 matches 8 bases. Germline CDR1 MDHEN, CDR2 SYDVKM. The V segment lost 6 bases and the J segment 2 bases; nucleotides outside the gene matches: 13. This CDR3 region has 17 residues. The CDR3 DNA is TGTGCCAGCAGGGGGTCCGTGGCGGGACAGGACACAGATACGCAGTATTTT. Translation: CASRGSVAGQDTDTQYF. Looking up the rest from reference TRBV28 and TRBJ2-3 gives the full variable domain: DVKVTQSSRYLVKRTGEKVFLECVQDMDHENMFWYRQDPGLGLRLIYFSYDVKMKEKGDIPEGYSVSREKKERFSLILESASTNQTSMYLCASRGSVAGQDTDTQYFGPGTRLTVL.

The chain recombines TRBV19 with TRBJ2-7; 9 positions agree with TRBD2. Germline V lookup: CDR1 LNHDA, CDR2 SQIVND (reference sequence). Trimming cost V 5 bases and J 2 bases; bases outside gene matches: 10. This CDR3 is built from 16 residues. This CDR3 reads CASSSIGLAKTYEQYF. CDR3 bases: TGTGCCAGTAGTTCAATCGGACTAGCGAAAACCTACGAGCAGTACTTC.

This chain connects TRBV11-1 to TRBJ1-1, with D unclear. This CDR3 spans 13 amino acids. With 5 bases removed from V and 2 bases from J, the gap between germline ends came to 9 bases. Germline values: CDR1 SGHAT, CDR2 FQDESV (reference sequence). The CDR3 region has the DNA TGTGCCAGCAGCCCTAATAGAAACACTGAAGCTTTCTTT. This sequence encodes CASSPNRNTEAFF.